The T cell receptor beta chain under discussion was sequenced for a study of cytomegalovirus exposure and HLA in healthy donors. A word on this clone: Its antigen is unidentified.

Whole-study results and caveats: Clonal expansion was found to be greater in HLA-associated TCR beta chains than in equally common others in a later analysis.

Researchers ran the PCR with 60 Vbeta and 13 Jbeta primers. Produced via immunoSEQ multiplex PCR; TCRdb's table is partial and in-frame only. The sample holds around 130,000 clones; around 80% are singletons and the top ten take about 0.94%. CDR1 is LNHDA, CDR2 SQIVND, per germline (reference sequence). This CDR3 is built from 14 residues. The ends lost 1 base at V and 5 bases at J; junction bases unmatched: 2. The sequence was collected from a human donor in good health. Sequenced: PBMCs. The chain joins TRBV19 to TRBJ2-7; 10 positions agree with TRBD1. The CDR3 DNA follows: TGTGCCAGTAGTATAGCTGGGACAGGGGACGAGCAGTACTTC. Translation gives CASSIAGTGDEQYF. Supplemented by reference TRBV19 and TRBJ2-7, the full variable domain reads DGGITQSPKYLFRKEGQNVTLSCEQNLNHDAMYWYRQDPGQGLRLIYYSQIVNDFQKGDIAEGYSVSREKKESFPLTVTSAQKNPTAFYLCASSIAGTGDEQYFGPGTRLTVT.